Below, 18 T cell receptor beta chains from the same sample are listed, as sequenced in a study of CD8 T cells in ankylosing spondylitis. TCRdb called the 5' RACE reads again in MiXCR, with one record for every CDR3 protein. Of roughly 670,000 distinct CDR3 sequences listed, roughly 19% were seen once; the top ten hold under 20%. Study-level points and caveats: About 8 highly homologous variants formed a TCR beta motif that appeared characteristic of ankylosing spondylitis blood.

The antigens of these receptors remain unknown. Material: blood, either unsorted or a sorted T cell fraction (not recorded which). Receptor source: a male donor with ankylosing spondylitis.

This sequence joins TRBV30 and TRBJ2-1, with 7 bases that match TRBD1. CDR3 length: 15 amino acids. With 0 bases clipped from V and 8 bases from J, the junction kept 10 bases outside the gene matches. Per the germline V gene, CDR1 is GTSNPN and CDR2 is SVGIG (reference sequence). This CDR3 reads CAWSVKGAVIDEQFF. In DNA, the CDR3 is TGTGCCTGGAGTGTAAAGGGGGCAGTGATTGATGAGCAGTTCTTC.

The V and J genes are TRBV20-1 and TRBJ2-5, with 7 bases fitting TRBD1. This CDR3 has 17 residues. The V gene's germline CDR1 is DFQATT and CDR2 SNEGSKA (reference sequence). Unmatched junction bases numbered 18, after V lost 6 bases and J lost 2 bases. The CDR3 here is CSARPDRVKVSQETQYF. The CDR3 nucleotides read TGCAGTGCCAGACCCGACAGGGTCAAAGTTTCTCAAGAGACCCAGTACTTC.

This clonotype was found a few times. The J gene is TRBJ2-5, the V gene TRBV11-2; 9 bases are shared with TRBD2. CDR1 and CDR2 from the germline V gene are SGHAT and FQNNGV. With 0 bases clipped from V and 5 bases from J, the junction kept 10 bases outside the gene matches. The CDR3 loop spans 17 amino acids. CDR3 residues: CASSLESRLAGRETQYF. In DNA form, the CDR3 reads TGTGCCAGCAGCTTAGAATCGAGGCTAGCGGGGAGGGAGACCCAGTACTTC. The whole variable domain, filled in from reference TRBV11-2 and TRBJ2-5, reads EAGVAQSPRYKIIEKRQSVAFWCNPISGHATLYWYQQILGQGPKLLIQFQNNGVVDDSQLPKDRFSAERLKGVDSTLKIQPAKLEDSAVYLCASSLESRLAGRETQYFGPGTRLLVL.

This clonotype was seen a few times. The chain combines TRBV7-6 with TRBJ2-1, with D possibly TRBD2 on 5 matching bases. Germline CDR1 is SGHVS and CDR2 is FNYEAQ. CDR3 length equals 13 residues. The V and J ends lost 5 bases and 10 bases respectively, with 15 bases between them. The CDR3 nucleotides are TGTGCCAGCAGCCCCGAATCTAGCTGGGAGCAGTTCTTC. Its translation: CASSPESSWEQFF.

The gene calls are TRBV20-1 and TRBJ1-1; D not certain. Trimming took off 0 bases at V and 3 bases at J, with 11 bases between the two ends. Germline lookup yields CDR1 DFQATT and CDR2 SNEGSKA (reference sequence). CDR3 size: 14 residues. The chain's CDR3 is CSARDAGTDTEAFF. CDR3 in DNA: TGCAGTGCTAGAGATGCGGGCACGGACACTGAAGCTTTCTTT.

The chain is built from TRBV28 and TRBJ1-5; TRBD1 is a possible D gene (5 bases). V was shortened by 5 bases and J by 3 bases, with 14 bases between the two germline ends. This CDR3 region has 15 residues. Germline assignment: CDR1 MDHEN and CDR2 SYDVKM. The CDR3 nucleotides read TGTGCCAGCAGTCCCCAGGGACCAATCAATCAGCCCCAGCATTTT. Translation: CASSPQGPINQPQHF.

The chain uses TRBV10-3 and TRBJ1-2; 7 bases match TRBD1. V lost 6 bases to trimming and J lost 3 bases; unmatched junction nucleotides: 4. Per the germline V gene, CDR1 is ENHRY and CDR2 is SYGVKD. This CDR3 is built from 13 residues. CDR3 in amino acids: CAISVGQDYGYTF. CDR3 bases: TGTGCCATCAGCGTCGGACAGGACTATGGCTACACCTTC.

The CDR3 DNA reads TGCGCCAGCAGCTTGTGGGACAGGGTGGTTGAGCAGTTCTTC. Protein: CASSLWDRVVEQFF. The gene calls are TRBV5-1 and TRBJ2-1; TRBD1 matches 9 bases. Per the germline V gene, CDR1 is SGHRS and CDR2 is YFSETQ. The V and J ends lost 1 base and 9 bases, in that order; junction bases with no gene match: 5. The CDR3 runs to 14 residues.

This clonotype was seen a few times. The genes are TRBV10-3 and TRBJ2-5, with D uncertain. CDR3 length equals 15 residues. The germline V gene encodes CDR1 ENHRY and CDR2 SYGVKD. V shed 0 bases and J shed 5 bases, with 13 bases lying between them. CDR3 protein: CAISESALRPETQYF. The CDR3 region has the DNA TGTGCCATCAGTGAGTCGGCCCTCCGACCGGAGACCCAGTACTTC.

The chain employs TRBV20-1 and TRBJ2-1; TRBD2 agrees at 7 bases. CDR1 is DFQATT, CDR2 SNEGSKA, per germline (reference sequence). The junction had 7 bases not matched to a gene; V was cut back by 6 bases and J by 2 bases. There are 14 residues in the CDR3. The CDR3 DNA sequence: TGCAGTGCCCAGGAGCGGGGCACCTACAATGAGCAGTTCTTC. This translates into CSAQERGTYNEQFF.

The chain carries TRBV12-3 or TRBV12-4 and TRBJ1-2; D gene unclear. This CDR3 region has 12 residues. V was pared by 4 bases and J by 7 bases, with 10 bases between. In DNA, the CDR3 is TGTGCCAGCAGTTGGGAAAGGCGTGGCTACACCTTC. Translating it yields CASSWERRGYTF.

In DNA, the CDR3 is TGCAGTGCTAGTAAGCAGGTGATGAACACTGAAGCTTTCTTT. Protein product: CSASKQVMNTEAFF. The V gene is TRBV20-1, the J gene TRBJ1-1; no clear D gene. Looked up from germline, CDR1 is DFQATT and CDR2 is SNEGSKA (reference sequence). The CDR3 is made up of 14 amino acids. Trimming removed 3 bases from V and 0 bases from J, with 11 bases in between.

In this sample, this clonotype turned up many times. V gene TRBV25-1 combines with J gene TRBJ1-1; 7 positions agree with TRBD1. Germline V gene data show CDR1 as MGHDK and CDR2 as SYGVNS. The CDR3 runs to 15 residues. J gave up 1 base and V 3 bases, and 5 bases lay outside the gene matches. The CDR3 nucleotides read TGTGCCAGCAGTGATTTTTACAGGGGGAACACTGAAGCTTTCTTT. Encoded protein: CASSDFYRGNTEAFF.

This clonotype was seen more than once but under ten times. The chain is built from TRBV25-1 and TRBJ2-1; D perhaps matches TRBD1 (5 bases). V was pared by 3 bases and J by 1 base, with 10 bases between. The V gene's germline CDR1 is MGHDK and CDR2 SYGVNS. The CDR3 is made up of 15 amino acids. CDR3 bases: TGTGCCAGCAGTGATCGCAGGGTGTCCTACAATGAGCAGTTCTTC. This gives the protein CASSDRRVSYNEQFF.

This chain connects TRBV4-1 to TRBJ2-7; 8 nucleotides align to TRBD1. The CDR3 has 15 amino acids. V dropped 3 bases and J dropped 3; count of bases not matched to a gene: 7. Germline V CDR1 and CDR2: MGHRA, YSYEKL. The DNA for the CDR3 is TGCGCCAGCAGCCACGGGACAGGAATCGACTACGAGCAGTACTTC. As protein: CASSHGTGIDYEQYF.

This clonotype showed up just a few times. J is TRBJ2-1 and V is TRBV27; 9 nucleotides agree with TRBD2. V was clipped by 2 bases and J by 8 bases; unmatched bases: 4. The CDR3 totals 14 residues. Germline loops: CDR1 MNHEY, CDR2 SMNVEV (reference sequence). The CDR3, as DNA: TGTGCCAGCAGTTTAGGCGGGAGGGCGTATGAGCAGTTCTTC. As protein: CASSLGGRAYEQFF.

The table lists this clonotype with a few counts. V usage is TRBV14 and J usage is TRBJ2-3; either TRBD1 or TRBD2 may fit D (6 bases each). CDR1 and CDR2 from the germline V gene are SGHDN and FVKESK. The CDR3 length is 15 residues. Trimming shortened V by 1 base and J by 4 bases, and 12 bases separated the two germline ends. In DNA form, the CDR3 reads TGTGCCAGCAGCCAAGTCCCCGGGGGCGCAGATACGCAGTATTTT. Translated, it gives CASSQVPGGADTQYF.

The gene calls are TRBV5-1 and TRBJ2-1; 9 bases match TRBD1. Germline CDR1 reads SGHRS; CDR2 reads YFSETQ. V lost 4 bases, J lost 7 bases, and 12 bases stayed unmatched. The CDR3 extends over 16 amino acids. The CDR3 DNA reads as TGCGCCAGCAGCGCCGTAACCGGGACAGGGTCTAATGAGCAGTTCTTC. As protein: CASSAVTGTGSNEQFF.